This T cell receptor beta chain was sequenced for a study of T-cell reconstitution after alpha-beta-depleted transplantation in children. Unique molecular identifiers were incorporated when the TCRbeta library was constructed. Via MiXCR, TCRdb re-called the PCR reads, giving one row per CDR3 protein. Here the sample spans approximately 350,000 distinct CDR3 sequences, 9% to 12% being singletons. After removal of 6 bases from V and 1 base from J, the junction contained 14 bases not matched to a gene. The CDR3 runs 20 residues. The germline V gene encodes CDR1 MGHDK and CDR2 SYGVNS. The sample here was PBMCs from the stem cell graft donor, taken from the stem cell graft. V is TRBV25-1 and J is TRBJ2-4; 14 bases are shared with TRBD2. This TCR derives from a human donor who donated a stem cell graft to a child with acute lymphoblastic leukemia. CDR3: CASRTPAGTSGSGAKNIQYF. CDR3 coding DNA: TGTGCCAGCAGGACACCCGCCGGGACTAGCGGGAGTGGCGCCAAAAACATTCAGTACTTC.